The present T cell receptor beta chain was sequenced within a study of T cells in Graves' hyperthyroidism and ophthalmopathy. Study outcomes and limitations: Most thyroid clonotypes with frequency above 0.001 were detected in blood.

No progression to ophthalmopathy during 18 months of follow-up defined stable disease. Uncontrolled infection, other autoimmune disease, pregnancy or lactation excluded patients. Each 10 ml fresh peripheral blood draw supplied the PBMCs. Amplified regions were TCR beta CDR3 sequences from RNA transcripts. Using the HTBI primer set, a first-round RT-PCR was run on the TCR CDR3. TCRdb processed the multiplex PCR reads anew with MiXCR; each CDR3 protein has one entry. The data contain 500,000 to 650,000 distinct CDR3 sequences, about 14% of them singletons. V lost 6 bases and J 5 bases, leaving 18 bases between the germline ends. This CDR3 contains 14 residues. The germline V gene encodes CDR1 DFQATT and CDR2 SNEGSKA (reference sequence). With respect to this clonotype: Its antigen is as yet unknown.

The chain links TRBV20-1 to TRBJ2-3; tentative D call: TRBD2 (5 bases). The TCR originated in a woman between 40 and 50 years old with Graves' hyperthyroidism. Sequenced material: blood. The CDR3, as DNA: TGCAGTGCCCATAGACTAACCCCTATAGATACGCAGTATTTT. Translated, it gives CSAHRLTPIDTQYF.